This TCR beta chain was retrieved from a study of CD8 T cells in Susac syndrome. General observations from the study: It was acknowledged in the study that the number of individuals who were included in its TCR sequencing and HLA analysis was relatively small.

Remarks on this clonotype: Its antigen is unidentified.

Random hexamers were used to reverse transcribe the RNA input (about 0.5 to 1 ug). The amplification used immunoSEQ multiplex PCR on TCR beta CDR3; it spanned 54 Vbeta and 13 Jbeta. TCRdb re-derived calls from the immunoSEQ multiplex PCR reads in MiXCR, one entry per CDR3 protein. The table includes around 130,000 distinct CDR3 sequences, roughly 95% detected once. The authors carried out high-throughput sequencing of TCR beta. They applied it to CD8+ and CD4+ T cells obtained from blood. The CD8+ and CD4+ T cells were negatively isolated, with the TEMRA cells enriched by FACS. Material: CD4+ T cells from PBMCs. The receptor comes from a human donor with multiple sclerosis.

CDR3 residues: CSAIQGMNEQYF. In DNA form, the CDR3 reads TGCAGTGCTATACAGGGGATGAACGAGCAGTACTTC. The chain combines TRBV20-1 with TRBJ2-7; 7 bases agree with TRBD1. CDR3 length equals 12 residues. Germline CDR1 reads DFQATT; CDR2 reads SNEGSKA (reference sequence). The V gene end was trimmed by 4 bases and the J gene end by 5 bases; junction bases not matched to a gene: 5.